This TCR beta chain was identified during a study of control samples from healthy donors and cancer patients (dated by TCRdb to about 2020). Libraries were made using the immunoSEQ multiplex PCR assay. TCRdb carries this immuneACCESS record with in-frame sequences only. Its versions omit some clonotypes, under half of them owing to an unresolved V gene in the studies checked, with the rest unexplained. This sample gives 120,000 or so clones in total; 80% to 90% of them show up just once. The leading ten clones occupy around 3% of the sample. As concerns this clone: Its cognate antigen has yet to be identified. No quality values exist for individual bases; no much larger clone is one base distant.

From the germline V gene (reference sequence), CDR1 is LGHDT and CDR2 is YNNKEL. Measured from the cysteine to the phenylalanine, the CDR3 is 16 residues long. Just the 48-base CDR3 DNA is kept, in frame starting at base 1. Trimming costs V 3 bases and J 3 bases, and their ends lie 18 bases apart. The sequenced sample consisted of blood. The sequence was obtained from a man between 60 and 75 years old in good health. The sequence links TRBV3-1 (or the pseudogene TRBV3-2) to TRBJ2-7; the D gene is perhaps TRBD2, from 5 matching bases. CDR3 protein: CASSHSTGTSNYEQYF. The base sequence is TGTGCCAGCAGCCATTCAACGGGAACCTCAAACTACGAGCAGTACTTC.